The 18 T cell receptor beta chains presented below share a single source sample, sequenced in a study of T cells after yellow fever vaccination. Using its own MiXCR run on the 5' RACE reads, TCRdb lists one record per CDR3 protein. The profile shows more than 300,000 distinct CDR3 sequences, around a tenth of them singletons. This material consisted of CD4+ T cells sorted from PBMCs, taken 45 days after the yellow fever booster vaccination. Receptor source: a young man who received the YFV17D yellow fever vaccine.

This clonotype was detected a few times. The CDR3 DNA follows: TGTGCCAGCAGCCGGACAGCTACGAACACCGGGGAGCTGTTTTTT. This codes for CASSRTATNTGELFF. This chain uses TRBV7-2 with TRBJ2-2, with a tentative D call TRBD1 (6 bases). V shed 5 bases and J shed 0 bases, with 10 bases lying between them. The CDR3 runs to 15 residues. CDR1 is SGHTA and CDR2 is FQGNSA in the germline V gene.

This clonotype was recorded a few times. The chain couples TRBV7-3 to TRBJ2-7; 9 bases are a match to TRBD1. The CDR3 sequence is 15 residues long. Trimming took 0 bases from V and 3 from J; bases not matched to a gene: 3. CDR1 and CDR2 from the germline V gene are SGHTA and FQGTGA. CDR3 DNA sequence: TGTGCCAGCAGCTTAACCGGACAGGGGATCTACGAGCAGTACTTC. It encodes CASSLTGQGIYEQYF.

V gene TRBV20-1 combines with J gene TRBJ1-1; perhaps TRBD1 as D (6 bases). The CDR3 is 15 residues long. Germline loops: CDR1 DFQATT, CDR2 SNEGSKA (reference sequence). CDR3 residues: CRSSGRGLWDTEAFF. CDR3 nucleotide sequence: TGCAGGTCCTCCGGCAGGGGCTTATGGGACACTGAAGCTTTCTTT.

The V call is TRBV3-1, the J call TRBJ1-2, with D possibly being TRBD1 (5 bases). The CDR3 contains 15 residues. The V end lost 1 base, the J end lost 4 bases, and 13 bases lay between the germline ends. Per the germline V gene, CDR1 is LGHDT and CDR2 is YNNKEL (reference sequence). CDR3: CASSQGGGGVYGYTF. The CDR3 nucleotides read TGTGCCAGCAGCCAAGGTGGGGGAGGAGTCTATGGCTACACCTTC.

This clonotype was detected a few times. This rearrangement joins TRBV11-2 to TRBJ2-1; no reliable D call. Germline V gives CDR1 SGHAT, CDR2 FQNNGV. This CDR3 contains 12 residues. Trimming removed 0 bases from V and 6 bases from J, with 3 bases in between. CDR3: CASSLDANEQFF. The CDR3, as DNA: TGTGCCAGCAGCTTAGACGCCAATGAGCAGTTCTTC.

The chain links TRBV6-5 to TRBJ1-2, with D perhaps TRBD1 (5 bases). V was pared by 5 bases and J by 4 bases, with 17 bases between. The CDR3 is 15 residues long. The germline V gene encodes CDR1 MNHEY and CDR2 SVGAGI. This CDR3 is CASSLKMPGFYGYTF. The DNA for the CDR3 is TGTGCCAGCAGTCTCAAAATGCCAGGGTTCTATGGCTACACCTTC.

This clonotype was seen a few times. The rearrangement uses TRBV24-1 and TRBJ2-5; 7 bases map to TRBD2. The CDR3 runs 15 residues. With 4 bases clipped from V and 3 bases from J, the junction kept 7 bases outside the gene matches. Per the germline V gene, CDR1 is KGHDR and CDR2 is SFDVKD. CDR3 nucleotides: TGTGCCACCAGTGACCGGAAGCGGGGAGAAGAGACCCAGTACTTC. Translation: CATSDRKRGEETQYF.

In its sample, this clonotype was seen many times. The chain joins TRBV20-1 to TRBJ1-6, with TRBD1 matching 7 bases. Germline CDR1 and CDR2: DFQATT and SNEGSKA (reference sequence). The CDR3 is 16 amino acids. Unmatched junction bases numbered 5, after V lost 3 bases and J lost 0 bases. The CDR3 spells CSASQGGSSYNSPLHF. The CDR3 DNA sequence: TGCAGTGCTAGCCAGGGGGGAAGCTCCTATAATTCACCCCTCCACTTT.

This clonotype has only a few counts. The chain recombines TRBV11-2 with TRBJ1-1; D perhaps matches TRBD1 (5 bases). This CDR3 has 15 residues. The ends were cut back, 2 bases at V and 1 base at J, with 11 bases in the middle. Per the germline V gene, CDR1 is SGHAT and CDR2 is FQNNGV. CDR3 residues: CASSLSGSENTEAFF. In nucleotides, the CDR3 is TGTGCCAGCAGCTTATCAGGGTCGGAGAACACTGAAGCTTTCTTT.

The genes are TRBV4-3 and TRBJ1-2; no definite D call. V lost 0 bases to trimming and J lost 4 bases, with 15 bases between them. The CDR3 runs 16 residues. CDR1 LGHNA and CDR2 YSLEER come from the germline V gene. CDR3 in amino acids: CASSQDYLRPGYGYTF. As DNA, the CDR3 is TGCGCCAGCAGCCAAGACTACTTACGGCCAGGCTATGGCTACACCTTC.

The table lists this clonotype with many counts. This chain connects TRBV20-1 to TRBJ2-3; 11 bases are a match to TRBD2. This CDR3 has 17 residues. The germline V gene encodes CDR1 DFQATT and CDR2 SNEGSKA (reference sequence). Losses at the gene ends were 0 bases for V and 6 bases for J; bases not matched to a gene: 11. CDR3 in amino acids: CSARDPGSGGAADTQYF. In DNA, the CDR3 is TGCAGTGCTAGAGATCCGGGTAGCGGGGGGGCCGCGGATACGCAGTATTTT.

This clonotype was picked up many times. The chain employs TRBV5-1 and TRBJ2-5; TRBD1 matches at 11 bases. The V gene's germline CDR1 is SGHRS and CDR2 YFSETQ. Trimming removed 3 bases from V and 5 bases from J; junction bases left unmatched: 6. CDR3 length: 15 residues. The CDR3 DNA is TGCGCCAGCAGCTACGGACAGGGGGCCGGTGAGACCCAGTACTTC. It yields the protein CASSYGQGAGETQYF. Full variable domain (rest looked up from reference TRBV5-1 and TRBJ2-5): KAGVTQTPRYLIKTRGQQVTLSCSPISGHRSVSWYQQTPGQGLQFLFEYFSETQRNKGNFPGRFSGRQFSNSRSEMNVSTLELGDSALYLCASSYGQGAGETQYFGPGTRLLVL.

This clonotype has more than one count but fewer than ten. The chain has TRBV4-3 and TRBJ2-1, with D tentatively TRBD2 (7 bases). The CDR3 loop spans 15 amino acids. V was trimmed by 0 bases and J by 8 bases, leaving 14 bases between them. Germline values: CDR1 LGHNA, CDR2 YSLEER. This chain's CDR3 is CASSQDLRGGDEQFF. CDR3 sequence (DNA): TGCGCCAGCAGCCAAGATCTCCGAGGGGGGGATGAGCAGTTCTTC.

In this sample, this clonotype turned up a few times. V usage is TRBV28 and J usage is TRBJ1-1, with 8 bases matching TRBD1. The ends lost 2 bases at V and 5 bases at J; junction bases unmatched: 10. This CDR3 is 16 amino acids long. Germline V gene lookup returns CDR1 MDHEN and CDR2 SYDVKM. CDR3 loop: CASSLSQGAGRTEAFF. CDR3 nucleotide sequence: TGTGCCAGCAGTTTAAGTCAGGGGGCCGGGAGGACTGAAGCTTTCTTT.

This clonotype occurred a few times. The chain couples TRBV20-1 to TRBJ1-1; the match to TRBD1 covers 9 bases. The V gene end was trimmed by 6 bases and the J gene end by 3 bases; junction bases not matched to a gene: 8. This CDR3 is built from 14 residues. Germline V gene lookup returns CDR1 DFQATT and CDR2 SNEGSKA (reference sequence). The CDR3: CSALGQGRDTEAFF. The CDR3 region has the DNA TGCAGTGCCCTCGGACAGGGGCGGGACACTGAAGCTTTCTTT.

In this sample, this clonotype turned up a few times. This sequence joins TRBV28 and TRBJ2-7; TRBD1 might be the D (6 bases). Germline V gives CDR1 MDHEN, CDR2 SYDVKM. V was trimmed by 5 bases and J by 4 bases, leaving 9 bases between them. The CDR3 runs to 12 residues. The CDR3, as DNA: TGTGCCAGCAGTCGGACAGTTTACGAGCAGTACGTC. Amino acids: CASSRTVYEQYV.

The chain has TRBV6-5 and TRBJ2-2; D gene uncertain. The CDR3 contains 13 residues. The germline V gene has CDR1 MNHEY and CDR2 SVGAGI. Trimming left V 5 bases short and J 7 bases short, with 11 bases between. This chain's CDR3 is CASSPGINGELFF. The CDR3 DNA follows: TGTGCCAGCAGTCCAGGCATTAACGGGGAGCTGTTTTTT.

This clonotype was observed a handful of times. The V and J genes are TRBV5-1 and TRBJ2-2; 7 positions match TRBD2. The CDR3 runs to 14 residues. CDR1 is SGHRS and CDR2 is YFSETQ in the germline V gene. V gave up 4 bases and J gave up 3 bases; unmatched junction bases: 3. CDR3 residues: CASSSGDHTGELFF. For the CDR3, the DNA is TGCGCCAGCAGCAGCGGGGATCACACCGGGGAGCTGTTTTTT.